Shown below are 30 T cell receptor beta chains from a single sample sequenced in a study of early T cells in non-severe SARS-CoV-2 infection. TCRdb redid the calling of the 5' RACE reads with MiXCR, one entry per CDR3 protein. The sample holds some 36,000 distinct CDR3 sequences, about 6.8% seen once. This specimen consisted of whole blood, obtained at baseline. The receptors originated from an adult who was a healthcare worker with PCR-confirmed SARS-CoV-2 infection or an uninfected control (not recorded which).

Comments on this clonotype: A much larger clone differs from this one at a single base, so this may be a read error. The chain recombines TRBV10-3 with TRBJ2-7; 8 nucleotides align to TRBD1. Germline CDR1 and CDR2: ENHRY and SYGVKD. The CDR3 is 15 residues long. V shed 5 bases, J shed 2 bases, and the junction held 8 bases outside the gene matches. CDR3 DNA: TGTGCCATCAGTCCTGACAGGGGCATCCCCTACGAGCAGTACTTC. This codes for CAISPDRGIPYEQYF.

There are many counts of this clonotype. The rearrangement joins TRBV6-5 to TRBJ2-7; 8 positions agree with TRBD2. Germline V gene data show CDR1 as MNHEY and CDR2 as SVGAGI. CDR3 length: 15 residues. Germline trimming cut 0 bases from V and 2 bases from J; bases unmatched to any gene: 3. The CDR3 coding sequence is TGTGCCAGCAGTTACTCGATTAGCGGGGCCTACGAGCAGTACTTC. Translating gives CASSYSISGAYEQYF.

The chain links TRBV7-2 to TRBJ2-7, with 9 bases lining up with TRBD2. J was trimmed by 3 bases and V by 5 bases; bases with no gene match: 17. CDR3 length: 18 residues. Germline V lookup: CDR1 SGHTA, CDR2 FQGNSA. The CDR3 DNA sequence: TGTGCCAGCAGCCCCCGGGCGGGAGGGTCGATTTATGGCTACGAGCAGTACTTC. Protein sequence: CASSPRAGGSIYGYEQYF.

This clonotype was detected many times. This sequence joins TRBV25-1 and TRBJ1-5; D perhaps matches TRBD1 (5 bases). This CDR3 has 14 amino acids. The ends were cut back, 5 bases at V and 4 bases at J, with 12 bases in the middle. Germline V gene sequence: CDR1 MGHDK, CDR2 SYGVNS. CDR3 DNA sequence: TGTGCCAGCAGTTCCTGGGGGGGTAATCAGCCCCAGCATTTT. Translating gives CASSSWGGNQPQHF.

This clonotype was observed at least ten times. V gene TRBV4-1 combines with J gene TRBJ2-3; 8 nucleotides match TRBD1. The V gene's germline CDR1 is MGHRA and CDR2 YSYEKL. The CDR3 is 14 residues long. Unmatched junction bases numbered 3, after V lost 4 bases and J lost 3 bases. This CDR3 reads CASSLRDRTDTQYF. In nucleotides, the CDR3 is TGCGCCAGCAGCCTCCGGGACAGGACAGATACGCAGTATTTT.

This clonotype was recorded a few times. The chain is built from TRBV7-6 and TRBJ2-7, with TRBD1 as a possible D gene (5 bases). The length of the CDR3 is 12 residues. The V gene's germline CDR1 is SGHVS and CDR2 FNYEAQ. V was pared by 5 bases and J by 5 bases, with 10 bases between. The CDR3 loop is CASSAGRDEQYF. For the CDR3, the DNA is TGTGCCAGCAGCGCCGGCAGGGACGAGCAGTACTTC.

This clonotype has a single count. The rearrangement links TRBV24-1 to TRBJ2-2; possibly TRBD2 for D (5 bases). The CDR3 loop spans 13 amino acids. Per germline, CDR1 KGHDR and CDR2 SFDVKD. Trimming removed 5 bases from V and 5 bases from J, with 8 bases in between. This chain's CDR3 is CATSVRVTGELFF. The CDR3 nucleotides read TGTGCCACCAGTGTGAGGGTAACCGGGGAGCTGTTTTTT.

In DNA form, the CDR3 reads TGTGCCGTAGGGCGGGCCTCCTACGAGCAGTACTTC. This translates into CAVGRASYEQYF. This chain joins TRBV7-2 and TRBJ2-7, with a weak D call TRBD2 (5 bases). The germline V gene has CDR1 SGHTA and CDR2 FQGNSA. This CDR3 is 12 amino acids long. V was shortened by 11 bases and J by 0 bases, with 11 bases between the two germline ends. The variable domain in full, with the rest retrieved from reference TRBV7-2 and TRBJ2-7, is GAGVSQSPSNKVTEKGKDVELRCDPISGHTALYWYRQSLGQGLEFLIYFQGNSAPDKSGLPSDRFSAERTGGSVSTLTIQRTQQEDSAVYLCAVGRASYEQYFGPGTRLTVT.

This chain uses TRBV29-1 with TRBJ2-1, with D perhaps being TRBD1 or TRBD2 (5 bases each). The germline V and J ends were trimmed by 4 bases and 8 bases, with 9 bases remaining between them. The CDR3 has 11 amino acids. Per germline, CDR1 SQVTM and CDR2 ANQGSEA. The CDR3 loop is CSVGDLYEQFF. In nucleotides, the CDR3 is TGCAGCGTTGGGGACCTTTATGAGCAGTTCTTC.

The V and J genes are TRBV3-1 and TRBJ2-5; 10 positions match TRBD2. The CDR3 extends over 17 amino acids. J gave up 7 bases and V 4 bases, and 15 bases lay outside the gene matches. Germline CDR1 reads LGHDT; CDR2 reads YNNKEL (reference sequence). The CDR3 DNA is TGTGCCAGCAGCCCCCCGACTAGCGGGTCAGGGGTAGGGACCCAGTACTTC. This gives the protein CASSPPTSGSGVGTQYF.

In its sample, this clonotype was seen a few times. This chain connects TRBV5-4 to TRBJ2-1; 11 nucleotides match TRBD2. The CDR3 consists of 15 residues. The V gene end was trimmed by 4 bases and the J gene end by 7 bases; junction bases not matched to a gene: 7. CDR1 and CDR2 from the germline V gene are SGHNT and YYREEE (reference sequence). CDR3 region: CASSTPPSGRNEQFF. CDR3 DNA sequence: TGTGCCAGCAGCACACCACCTAGCGGGAGGAATGAGCAGTTCTTC.

This clonotype was observed a handful of times. CDR3 sequence: CSAPPPYNEQFF. CDR3 DNA: TGCAGTGCGCCACCTCCCTACAATGAGCAGTTCTTC. The chain joins TRBV20-1 to TRBJ2-1; D gene unclear. CDR3 length: 12 residues. The V end lost 6 bases, the J end lost 2 bases, and 8 bases lay between the germline ends. Germline values: CDR1 DFQATT, CDR2 SNEGSKA (reference sequence).

This clonotype has only a few counts. The chain couples TRBV29-1 to TRBJ1-5; D uncertain. Deletions cut 5 bases from V and 0 bases from J, with 5 bases between. This CDR3 contains 12 residues. Germline CDR1 is SQVTM and CDR2 is ANQGSEA. The CDR3 loop reads CSVYTSNQPQHF. The CDR3 DNA reads TGCAGCGTTTACACTAGCAATCAGCCCCAGCATTTT.

The gene calls are TRBV10-3 and TRBJ2-7; 10 nucleotides agree with TRBD2. CDR3 length: 15 residues. V was pared by 3 bases and J by 2 bases, with 4 bases of the junction left unmatched. Germline V lookup: CDR1 ENHRY, CDR2 SYGVKD. In DNA form, the CDR3 reads TGTGCCATCAGTGACGCTAGCGGGGGTACCTACGAGCAGTACTTC. It codes for CAISDASGGTYEQYF.

A few counts support this clonotype. This chain connects TRBV28 to TRBJ2-1; TRBD2 matches at 11 bases. This CDR3 is built from 14 residues. J lost 8 bases, V lost 6 bases, and 6 bases had no gene match. CDR1 and CDR2 (germline): MDHEN, SYDVKM. CDR3 bases: TGTGCCAGCAGATCATTAGCGGGAGGGTATGAGCAGTTCTTC. It codes for CASRSLAGGYEQFF.

This clonotype showed up many times. J is TRBJ2-1 and V is TRBV20-1; 12 bases align to TRBD2. The ends lost 3 bases at V and 0 bases at J; junction bases unmatched: 6. CDR1 is DFQATT and CDR2 is SNEGSKA in the germline V gene (reference sequence). This CDR3 region has 17 residues. CDR3 in DNA: TGCAGTGCTAGCGGGACTAGCGGGCCCTTCTCCTACAATGAGCAGTTCTTC. This gives the protein CSASGTSGPFSYNEQFF.

This clonotype was seen only once. The chain links TRBV9 to TRBJ2-1, with 7 bases aligning to TRBD2. The germline CDR1 and CDR2 sequences are SGDLS and YYNGEE. The CDR3 length is 16 residues. The V and J ends lost 1 base and 2 bases, in that order; junction bases with no gene match: 6. This CDR3 is CASSVYDSGTYNEQFF. As DNA, the CDR3 is TGTGCCAGCAGCGTATATGACAGCGGGACCTACAATGAGCAGTTCTTC.

J is TRBJ2-1 and V is TRBV5-4; TRBD1 matches 9 bases. J was trimmed by 6 bases and V by 3 bases; bases with no gene match: 10. The CDR3 is made up of 16 amino acids. CDR1 is SGHNT and CDR2 is YYREEE in the germline V gene (reference sequence). CDR3 coding DNA: TGTGCCAGCAGCTCCTTGGACAGGGGTGTTTCCAATGAGCAGTTCTTC. This codes for CASSSLDRGVSNEQFF.

At least ten counts were recorded for this clonotype. The gene calls are TRBV7-2 and TRBJ1-2, with a weak D call TRBD1 (5 bases). The CDR3 covers 16 residues. Per the germline V gene, CDR1 is SGHTA and CDR2 is FQGNSA. V lost 1 base, J lost 4 bases, and 16 bases lay in between. The CDR3 sequence is CASSLDGGTGSYGYTF. In DNA form, the CDR3 reads TGTGCCAGCAGCTTAGACGGGGGAACTGGGAGCTATGGCTACACCTTC.

The chain links TRBV2 to TRBJ2-7; D may be TRBD1 (5 bases). This CDR3 is 13 amino acids long. Trimming stripped 7 bases from V and 2 bases from J, with 12 bases between. The V gene's germline CDR1 is SNHLY and CDR2 FYNNEI. The CDR3 loop reads CASKSGPTYEQYF. CDR3 in DNA: TGTGCCAGCAAGTCAGGGCCAACCTACGAGCAGTACTTC.

V is TRBV29-1 and J is TRBJ2-3; TRBD2 agrees at 7 bases. Germline CDR1 reads SQVTM; CDR2 reads ANQGSEA. CDR3 length: 14 amino acids. V was pared by 6 bases and J by 1 base, with 7 bases of the junction left unmatched. The CDR3 protein is CSVIMAGGTDTQYF. The CDR3 nucleotides read TGCAGCGTCATCATGGCGGGGGGCACAGATACGCAGTATTTT.

Here the CDR3 reads CASSKIPGSRTGELFF. The CDR3 DNA follows: TGCGCCAGCAGTAAAATCCCCGGGAGCCGCACCGGGGAGCTGTTTTTT. The chain carries TRBV4-1 and TRBJ2-2; D perhaps matches TRBD2 (6 bases). The CDR3 has 16 residues. With 6 bases removed from V and 4 bases from J, the gap between germline ends came to 18 bases. Germline lookup yields CDR1 MGHRA and CDR2 YSYEKL.

The V gene is TRBV18, the J gene TRBJ1-4, with D possibly TRBD1 on 5 matching bases. This CDR3 is 15 amino acids long. The V gene lost 2 bases and the J gene lost 2 bases, with 9 bases spanning the gap. From germline, CDR1 is KGHSH and CDR2 LQKENI. This chain's CDR3 is CASSPSGVTNEKLFF. The CDR3 nucleotides are TGTGCCAGCTCACCATCGGGGGTGACTAATGAAAAACTGTTTTTT.

Ten or more counts support this clonotype. The J gene is TRBJ2-5, the V gene TRBV5-1; 14 bases line up with TRBD2. The junction had 2 bases not matched to a gene; V was cut back by 4 bases and J by 3 bases. CDR1 and CDR2 from the germline V gene are SGHRS and YFSETQ. There are 15 residues in the CDR3. In nucleotides, the CDR3 is TGCGCCAGCAGCCCGGGACTAGCGGGAGAAGAGACCCAGTACTTC. It is translated as CASSPGLAGEETQYF.

The chain carries TRBV4-1 and TRBJ2-3; D uncertain. Germline V lookup: CDR1 MGHRA, CDR2 YSYEKL. V was cut by 3 bases and J by 8 bases, with 12 bases left in between. The CDR3 has 13 amino acids. The CDR3 sequence: CASSQGRQGTQYF. CDR3 nucleotides: TGCGCCAGCAGCCAGGGCCGACAAGGTACGCAGTATTTT.

This clonotype was counted ten times or more. This CDR3 reads CASSQRSGANVLTF. CDR3 nucleotides: TGTGCCAGCAGCCAAAGATCTGGGGCCAACGTCCTGACTTTC. The V gene is TRBV14, the J gene TRBJ2-6, with D unclear. The CDR3 is 14 amino acids. Germline assignment: CDR1 SGHDN and CDR2 FVKESK. Trimming took 2 bases from V and 1 from J, leaving 3 bases between them.

The chain has TRBV7-9 and TRBJ2-4; D not resolved. The CDR3 length is 14 residues. Trimming left V 2 bases short and J 8 bases short, with 13 bases between. Germline CDR1 SEHNR, CDR2 FQNEAQ (reference sequence). CDR3 DNA sequence: TGTGCCAGCAGCTTATCCGACTCTGTTGACATTCAGTACTTC. Protein sequence: CASSLSDSVDIQYF.

Many counts were recorded for this clonotype. The chain joins TRBV9 to TRBJ2-2; either TRBD1 or TRBD2 may supply D (5 bases each). V lost 4 bases and J lost 10, with 14 bases in between. The CDR3 is 13 residues long. Germline V gene data show CDR1 as SGDLS and CDR2 as YYNGEE. The CDR3 is CASSPRGGAELFF. The DNA for the CDR3 is TGTGCCAGCAGCCCCCGGGGCGGAGCGGAGCTGTTTTTT.

This clonotype was seen a handful of times. CDR3 in amino acids: CASRAQPNTEAFF. CDR3 sequence (DNA): TGTGCCAGCAGGGCTCAGCCGAACACTGAAGCTTTCTTT. The chain employs TRBV2 and TRBJ1-1; D is unresolved. This CDR3 is built from 13 residues. Germline CDR1 SNHLY, CDR2 FYNNEI. Trimming cost V 6 bases and J 1 base, with 9 bases left between them.

This clonotype was picked up many times. This chain uses TRBV12-3 or TRBV12-4 with TRBJ1-2; possibly TRBD1 for D (6 bases). The length of the CDR3 is 13 residues. Trimming removed 6 bases from V and 6 bases from J, with 14 bases in between. The chain's CDR3 is CASRRTVTDGYTF. The CDR3 region has the DNA TGTGCCAGCAGAAGGACAGTCACGGATGGCTACACCTTC.